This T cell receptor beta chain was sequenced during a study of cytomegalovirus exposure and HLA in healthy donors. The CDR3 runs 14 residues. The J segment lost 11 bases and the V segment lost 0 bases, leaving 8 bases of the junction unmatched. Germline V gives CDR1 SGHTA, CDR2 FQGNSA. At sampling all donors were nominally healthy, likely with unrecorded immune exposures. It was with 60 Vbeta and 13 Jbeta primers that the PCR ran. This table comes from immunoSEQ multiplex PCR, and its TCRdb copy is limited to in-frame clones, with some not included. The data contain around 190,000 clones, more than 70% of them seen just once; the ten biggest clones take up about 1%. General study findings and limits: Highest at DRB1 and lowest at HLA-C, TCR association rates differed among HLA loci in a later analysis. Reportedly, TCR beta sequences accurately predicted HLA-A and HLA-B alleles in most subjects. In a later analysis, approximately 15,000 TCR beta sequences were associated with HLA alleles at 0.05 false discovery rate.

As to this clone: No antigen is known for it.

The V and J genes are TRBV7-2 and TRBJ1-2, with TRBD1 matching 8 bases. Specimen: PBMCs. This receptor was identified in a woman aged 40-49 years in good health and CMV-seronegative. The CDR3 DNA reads TGTGCCAGCAGCTTAGCGACAGGGGCCAGGACGTACACCTTC. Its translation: CASSLATGARTYTF.